This T cell receptor (beta chain) was recorded in a study of cytomegalovirus exposure and HLA in healthy donors. Whole-study context: Most donors, 81% of over 350 genotyped, fell in the Caucasian-associated ancestry cluster.

The trim removed 5 bases at V and 7 bases at J, leaving 8 bases unmatched. The CDR3 has 15 residues. Germline V gene sequence: CDR1 SGHTA, CDR2 FQGTGA. General observations from the study: The study listed approximately 160 cytomegalovirus-associated TCR beta chains. In a later analysis, a missense DCLRE1C variant was linked to TCR beta V- and J-gene trimming.

In the PCR, 60 Vbeta and 13 Jbeta primers were used. Assay used: immunoSEQ multiplex PCR; TCRdb lists only in-frame clones, some missing. The sample includes about 140,000 clones, roughly three quarters of them seen just once. This clone appeared once. Its antigen is as yet unknown. Source material: PBMCs. V usage is TRBV7-3 and J usage is TRBJ2-2; 9 nucleotides align to TRBD1. This TCR was sampled from a male donor in good health and CMV-seronegative. CDR3: CASSATGGAGGELFF. CDR3 in DNA: TGTGCCAGCAGCGCAACAGGGGGCGCGGGCGGGGAGCTGTTTTTT.